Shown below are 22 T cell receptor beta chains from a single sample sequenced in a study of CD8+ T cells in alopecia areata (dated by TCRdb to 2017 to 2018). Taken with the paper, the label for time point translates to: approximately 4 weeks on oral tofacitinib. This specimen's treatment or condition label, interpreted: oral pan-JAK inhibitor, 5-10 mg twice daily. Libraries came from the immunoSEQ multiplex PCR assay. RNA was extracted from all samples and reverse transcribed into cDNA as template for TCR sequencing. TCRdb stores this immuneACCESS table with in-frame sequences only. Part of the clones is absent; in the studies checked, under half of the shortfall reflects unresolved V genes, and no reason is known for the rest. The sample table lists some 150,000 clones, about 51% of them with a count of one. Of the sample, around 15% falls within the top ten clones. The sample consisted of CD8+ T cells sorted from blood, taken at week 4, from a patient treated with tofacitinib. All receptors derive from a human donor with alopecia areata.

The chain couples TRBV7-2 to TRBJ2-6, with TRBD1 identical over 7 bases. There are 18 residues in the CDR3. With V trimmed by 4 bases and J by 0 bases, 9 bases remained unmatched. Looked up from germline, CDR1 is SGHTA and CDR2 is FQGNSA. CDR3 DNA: TGTGCCAGCAGCTACCGACAGGGCCTGGTCTCTGGGGCCAACGTCCTGACTTTC. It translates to CASSYRQGLVSGANVLTF.

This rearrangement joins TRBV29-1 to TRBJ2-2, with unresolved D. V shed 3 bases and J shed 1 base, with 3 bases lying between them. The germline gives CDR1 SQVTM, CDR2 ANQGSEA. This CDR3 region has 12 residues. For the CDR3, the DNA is TGCAGCGTTGAGATGAACACCGGGGAGCTGTTTTTT. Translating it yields CSVEMNTGELFF.

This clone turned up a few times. The CDR3 nucleotides are TGTGCCAGCAGTTTCTACGCAGGGACTGAGCAGTTCTTC. The encoded protein is CASSFYAGTEQFF. The chain has TRBV27 and TRBJ2-1; either TRBD1 or TRBD2 may fit D (5 bases each). Per the germline V gene, CDR1 is MNHEY and CDR2 is SMNVEV (reference sequence). This CDR3 has 13 amino acids. Trimming pared 3 bases from V and 9 bases from J, leaving 12 bases between.

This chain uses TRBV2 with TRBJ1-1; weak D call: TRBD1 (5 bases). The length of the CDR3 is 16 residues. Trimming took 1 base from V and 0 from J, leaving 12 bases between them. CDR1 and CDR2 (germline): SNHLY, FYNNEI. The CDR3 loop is CASSEGRGKMNTEAFF. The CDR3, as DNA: TGTGCCAGCAGTGAAGGTCGGGGGAAGATGAACACTGAAGCTTTCTTT.

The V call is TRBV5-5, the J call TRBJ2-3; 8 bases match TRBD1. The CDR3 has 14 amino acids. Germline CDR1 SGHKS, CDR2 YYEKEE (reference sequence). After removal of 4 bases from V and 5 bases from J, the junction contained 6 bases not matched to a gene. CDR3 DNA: TGTGCCAGCAGCCTCGGACAGGGTAGAGATACGCAGTATTTT. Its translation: CASSLGQGRDTQYF. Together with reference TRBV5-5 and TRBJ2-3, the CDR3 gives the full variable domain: DAGVTQSPTHLIKTRGQQVTLRCSPISGHKSVSWYQQVLGQGPQFIFQYYEKEERGRGNFPDRFSARQFPNYSSELNVNALLLGDSALYLCASSLGQGRDTQYFGPGTRLTVL.

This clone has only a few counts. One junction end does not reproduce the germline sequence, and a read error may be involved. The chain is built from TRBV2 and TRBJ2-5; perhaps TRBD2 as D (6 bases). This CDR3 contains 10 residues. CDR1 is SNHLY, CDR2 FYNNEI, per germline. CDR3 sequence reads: CASGGTRLDF. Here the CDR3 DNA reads TGTGCCAGCGGAGGGACTCGTTTGGACTTC.

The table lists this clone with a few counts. The CDR3 sequence is CASSPGQSTYEQYF. The CDR3 bases are TGTGCCAGCAGCCCCGGACAGAGTACCTACGAGCAGTACTTC. The chain has TRBV9 and TRBJ2-7; TRBD1 is a possible D gene (6 bases). V lost 4 bases and J lost 2, with 13 bases in between. The length of the CDR3 is 14 residues. Per germline, CDR1 SGDLS and CDR2 YYNGEE.

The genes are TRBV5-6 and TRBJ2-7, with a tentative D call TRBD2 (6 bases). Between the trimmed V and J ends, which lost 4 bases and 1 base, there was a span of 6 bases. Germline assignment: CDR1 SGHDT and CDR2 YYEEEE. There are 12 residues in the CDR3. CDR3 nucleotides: TGTGCCAGCAGCGGAGGGTCCTACGAGCAGTACTTC. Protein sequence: CASSGGSYEQYF.

DNA for the CDR3: TGTGCCAGTAGTTCCCAGATAGCGGGGGAGGGCACAGATACGCAGTATTTT. Translated, it gives CASSSQIAGEGTDTQYF. The chain employs TRBV19 and TRBJ2-3; 9 nucleotides match TRBD2. The length of the CDR3 is 17 residues. The germline V gene encodes CDR1 LNHDA and CDR2 SQIVND (reference sequence). Losses at the gene ends were 5 bases for V and 1 base for J; bases not matched to a gene: 10.

CDR3 residues: CSVEKGLIYGYTF. CDR3 DNA: TGCAGCGTTGAAAAGGGGTTGATCTATGGCTACACCTTC. J is TRBJ1-2 and V is TRBV29-1, with D maybe TRBD1 (5 bases). The CDR3 sequence is 13 residues long. With 2 bases removed from V and 4 bases from J, the gap between germline ends came to 11 bases. CDR1 is SQVTM and CDR2 is ANQGSEA in the germline V gene. Combining the CDR3 with reference TRBV29-1 and TRBJ1-2 gives the whole variable domain SAVISQKPSRDICQRGTSLTIQCQVDSQVTMMFWYRQQPGQSLTLIATANQGSEATYESGFVIDKFPISRPNLTFSTLTVSNMSPEDSSIYLCSVEKGLIYGYTFGSGTRLTVV.

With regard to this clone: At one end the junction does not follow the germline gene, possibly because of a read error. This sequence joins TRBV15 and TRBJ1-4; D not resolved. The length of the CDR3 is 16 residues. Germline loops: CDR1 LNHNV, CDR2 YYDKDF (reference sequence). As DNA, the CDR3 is TGTGCCACCAGCAGAGATATCGGGGAGGCTAATGAAAAACCGGTTTTT. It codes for CATSRDIGEANEKPVF. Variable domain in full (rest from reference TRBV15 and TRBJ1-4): DAMVIQNPRYQVTQFGKPVTLSCSQTLNHNVMYWYQQKSSQAPKLLFHYYDKDFNNEADTPDNFQSRRPNTSFCFLDIRSPGLGDTAMYLCATSRDIGEANEKPVFGSGTQLSVL.

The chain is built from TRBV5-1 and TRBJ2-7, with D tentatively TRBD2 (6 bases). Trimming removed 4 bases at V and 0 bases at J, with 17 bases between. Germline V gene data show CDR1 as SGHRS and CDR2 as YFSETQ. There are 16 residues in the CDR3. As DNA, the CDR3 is TGCGCCAGCAGCCGTCGGGGGACCTCGGGCTCCTACGAGCAGTACTTC. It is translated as CASSRRGTSGSYEQYF. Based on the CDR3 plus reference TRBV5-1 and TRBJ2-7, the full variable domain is KAGVTQTPRYLIKTRGQQVTLSCSPISGHRSVSWYQQTPGQGLQFLFEYFSETQRNKGNFPGRFSGRQFSNSRSEMNVSTLELGDSALYLCASSRRGTSGSYEQYFGPGTRLTVT.

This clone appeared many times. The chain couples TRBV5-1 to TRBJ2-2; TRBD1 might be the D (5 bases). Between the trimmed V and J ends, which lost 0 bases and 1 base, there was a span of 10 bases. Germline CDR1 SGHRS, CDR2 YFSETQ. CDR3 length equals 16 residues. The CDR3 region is CASSLDAQVNTGELFF. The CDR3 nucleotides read TGCGCCAGCAGCTTGGATGCACAGGTGAACACCGGGGAGCTGTTTTTT. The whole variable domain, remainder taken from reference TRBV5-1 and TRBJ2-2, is KAGVTQTPRYLIKTRGQQVTLSCSPISGHRSVSWYQQTPGQGLQFLFEYFSETQRNKGNFPGRFSGRQFSNSRSEMNVSTLELGDSALYLCASSLDAQVNTGELFFGEGSRLTVL.

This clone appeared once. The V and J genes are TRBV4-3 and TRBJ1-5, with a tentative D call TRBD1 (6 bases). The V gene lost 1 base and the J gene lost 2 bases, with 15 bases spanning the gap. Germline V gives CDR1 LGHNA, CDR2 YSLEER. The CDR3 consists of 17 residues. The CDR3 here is CASSQGPRQARNQPQHF. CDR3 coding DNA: TGCGCCAGCAGCCAAGGGCCCCGACAGGCCCGCAATCAGCCCCAGCATTTT.

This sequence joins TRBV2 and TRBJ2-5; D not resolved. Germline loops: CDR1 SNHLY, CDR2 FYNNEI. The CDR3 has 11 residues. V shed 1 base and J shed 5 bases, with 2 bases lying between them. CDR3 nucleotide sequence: TGTGCCAGCAGTGAAGGGGAGACCCAGTACTTC. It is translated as CASSEGETQYF.

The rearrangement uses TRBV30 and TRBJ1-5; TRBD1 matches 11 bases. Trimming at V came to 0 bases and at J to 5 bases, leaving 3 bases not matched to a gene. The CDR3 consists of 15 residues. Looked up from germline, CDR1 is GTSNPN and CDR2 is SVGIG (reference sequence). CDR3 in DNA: TGTGCCTGGAGTGTATGGGGACAGGGGGATCAGCCCCAGCATTTT. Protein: CAWSVWGQGDQPQHF. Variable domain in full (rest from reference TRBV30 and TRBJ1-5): SQTIHQWPATLVQPVGSPLSLECTVEGTSNPNLYWYRQAAGRGLQLLFYSVGIGQISSEVPQNLSASRPQDRQFILSSKKLLLSDSGFYLCAWSVWGQGDQPQHFGDGTRLSIL.

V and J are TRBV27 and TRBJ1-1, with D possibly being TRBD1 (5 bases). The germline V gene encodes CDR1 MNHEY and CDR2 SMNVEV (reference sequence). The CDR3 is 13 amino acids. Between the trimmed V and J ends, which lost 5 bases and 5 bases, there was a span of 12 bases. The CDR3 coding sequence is TGTGCCAGCAGTCCCGGGCCAGGGACTGAAGCTTTCTTT. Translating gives CASSPGPGTEAFF.

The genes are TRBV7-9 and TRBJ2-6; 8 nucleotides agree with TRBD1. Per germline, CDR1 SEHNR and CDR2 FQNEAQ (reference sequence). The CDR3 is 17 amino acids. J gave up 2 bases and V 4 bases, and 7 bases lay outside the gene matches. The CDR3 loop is CASSSDRGLPGANVLTF. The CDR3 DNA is TGTGCCAGCAGCTCCGACAGGGGCCTCCCTGGGGCCAACGTCCTGACTTTC. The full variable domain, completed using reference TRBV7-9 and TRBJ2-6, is DTGVSQNPRHKITKRGQNVTFRCDPISEHNRLYWYRQTLGQGPEFLTYFQNEAQLEKSRLLSDRFSAERPKGSFSTLEIQRTEQGDSAMYLCASSSDRGLPGANVLTFGAGSRLTVL.

The CDR3 sequence is CASSSRGVNEKLFF. In DNA, the CDR3 is TGTGCCAGCAGCTCGAGGGGTGTAAATGAAAAACTGTTTTTT. The V call is TRBV13, the J call TRBJ1-4, with a weak D call TRBD1 (5 bases). The length of the CDR3 is 14 residues. Trimming cost V 4 bases and J 5 bases, with 11 bases left between them. Germline V CDR1 and CDR2: PRHDT, FYEKMQ (reference sequence).

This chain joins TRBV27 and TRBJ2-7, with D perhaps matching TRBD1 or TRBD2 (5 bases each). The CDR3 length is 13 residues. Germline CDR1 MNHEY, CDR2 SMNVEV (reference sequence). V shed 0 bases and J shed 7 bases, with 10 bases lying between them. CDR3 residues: CASSLSGVGEQYF. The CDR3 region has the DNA TGTGCCAGCAGTTTATCGGGGGTGGGGGAGCAGTACTTC.

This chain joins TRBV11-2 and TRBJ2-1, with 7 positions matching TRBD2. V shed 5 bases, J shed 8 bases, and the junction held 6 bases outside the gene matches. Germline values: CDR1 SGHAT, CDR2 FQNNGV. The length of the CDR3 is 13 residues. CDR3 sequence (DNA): TGTGCCAGCAGCCCAAAGCGGGGTGATGAGCAGTTCTTC. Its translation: CASSPKRGDEQFF.

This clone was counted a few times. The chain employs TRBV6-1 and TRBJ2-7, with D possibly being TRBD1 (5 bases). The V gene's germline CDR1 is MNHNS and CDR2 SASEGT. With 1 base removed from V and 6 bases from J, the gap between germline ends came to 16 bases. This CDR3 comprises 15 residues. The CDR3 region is CASSEVSGFHLEQYF. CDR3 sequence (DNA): TGTGCCAGCAGTGAAGTTTCAGGGTTCCACCTCGAGCAGTACTTC.